Below, 25 T cell receptor beta chains from the same sample are listed, as sequenced in a study of blood T cell repertoires in COVID-19. Assay used: immunoSEQ multiplex PCR; TCRdb lists only in-frame clones, some missing. The table lists 250,000 to 300,000 clones, roughly nine tenths of them singletons. The sequenced material came from peripheral blood. These receptors were collected from a woman in her thirties with COVID-19, enrolled during active disease.

This sequence joins TRBV20-1 and TRBJ2-1; the D is unclear. Trimming removed 3 bases from V and 8 bases from J, with 11 bases in between. The CDR3 is made up of 12 amino acids. From germline, CDR1 is DFQATT and CDR2 SNEGSKA (reference sequence). DNA of the CDR3: TGCAGTGCTAGTGGTGGGCCGTATGAGCAGTTCTTC. Its translation is CSASGGPYEQFF.

The chain couples TRBV9 to TRBJ1-2; D call uncertain. This CDR3 is 14 amino acids long. The V end lost 0 bases, the J end lost 4 bases, and 10 bases lay between the germline ends. The germline gives CDR1 SGDLS, CDR2 YYNGEE. Written as DNA, the CDR3 is TGTGCCAGCAGCGTAGTTCAGGCGAGCTATGGCTACACCTTC. Translating gives CASSVVQASYGYTF.

This clone was counted a few times. This rearrangement joins TRBV7-8 to TRBJ1-5, with TRBD1 as a possible D gene (6 bases). From germline, CDR1 is SGHVS and CDR2 FQNEAQ. V was cut by 5 bases and J by 3 bases, with 17 bases left in between. The CDR3 has 16 amino acids. CDR3 coding DNA: TGTGCCAGCAGCCGGACAGTGCGAAACACCAATCAGCCCCAGCATTTT. Protein: CASSRTVRNTNQPQHF.

The CDR3 reads CASSELSGELFF. In nucleotides, the CDR3 is TGTGCCAGCAGTGAACTTTCCGGGGAGCTGTTTTTT. The chain recombines TRBV2 with TRBJ2-2; D ambiguous. Trimming removed 2 bases at V and 6 bases at J, with 4 bases between. Per germline, CDR1 SNHLY and CDR2 FYNNEI. CDR3 length: 12 residues.

This sequence joins TRBV29-1 and TRBJ2-7; TRBD2 aligns across 13 bases. V dropped 3 bases and J dropped 1; count of bases not matched to a gene: 3. Per the germline V gene, CDR1 is SQVTM and CDR2 is ANQGSEA. The CDR3 extends over 15 amino acids. CDR3 coding DNA: TGCAGCGTTGAGGGACTAGCGGGGTATTCCTACGAGCAGTACTTC. It yields the protein CSVEGLAGYSYEQYF.

V is TRBV2 and J is TRBJ1-6; no clear D gene. CDR1 SNHLY and CDR2 FYNNEI come from the germline V gene. The V and J ends lost 3 bases and 10 bases respectively, with 4 bases between them. The CDR3 sequence is 11 residues long. CDR3 protein: CASSDLSPLHF. The CDR3 DNA reads TGTGCCAGCAGTGACCTATCACCCCTCCACTTT.

The J gene is TRBJ2-3, the V gene TRBV5-1; no firm D call. Germline lookup yields CDR1 SGHRS and CDR2 YFSETQ. The ends were cut back, 5 bases at V and 4 bases at J, with 17 bases in the middle. This CDR3 has 15 amino acids. CDR3 in amino acids: CASSPALYASDTQYF. The CDR3 nucleotides read TGCGCCAGCAGTCCCGCCCTCTACGCGTCAGATACGCAGTATTTT.

This chain uses TRBV5-6 with TRBJ2-7; 8 bases line up with TRBD1. The V gene end was trimmed by 0 bases and the J gene end by 9 bases; junction bases not matched to a gene: 11. Germline V gene data show CDR1 as SGHDT and CDR2 as YYEEEE. The CDR3 spans 15 residues. As DNA, the CDR3 is TGTGCCAGCAGCTTGGCCGGCAGGGGGCTGGTCGGGCAGTACTTC. This gives the protein CASSLAGRGLVGQYF.

The chain recombines TRBV6-5 with TRBJ2-1; 11 positions match TRBD1. V shed 6 bases, J shed 6 bases, and the junction held 7 bases outside the gene matches. Germline-derived CDR1 and CDR2 are MNHEY and SVGAGI. The CDR3 covers 15 residues. This CDR3 reads CASRTTGTGGNEQFF. The CDR3 DNA follows: TGTGCCAGCAGAACAACCGGGACAGGGGGCAATGAGCAGTTCTTC.

The chain combines TRBV19 with TRBJ2-1, with D tentatively TRBD2 (5 bases). This CDR3 has 13 residues. The germline gives CDR1 LNHDA, CDR2 SQIVND (reference sequence). V lost 5 bases and J 3 bases, leaving 8 bases between the germline ends. CDR3 DNA: TGTGCCAGTAGTCAACGGGACTACAATGAGCAGTTCTTC. Amino acid sequence: CASSQRDYNEQFF.

In this sample, this clone turned up once. The chain is built from TRBV9 and TRBJ1-6, with 9 bases identical to TRBD1. Per germline, CDR1 SGDLS and CDR2 YYNGEE. The trim removed 4 bases at V and 9 bases at J, leaving 8 bases unmatched. The CDR3 sequence is 15 residues long. This chain's CDR3 is CASSPLGTGFSPLHF. CDR3 in DNA: TGTGCCAGCAGCCCTTTGGGGACAGGGTTTTCACCCCTCCACTTT.

The chain links TRBV5-1 to TRBJ2-3; possibly TRBD2 for D (5 bases). CDR1 and CDR2 (germline): SGHRS, YFSETQ. The V end was cut by 4 bases, the J end by 0 bases, with 9 bases between. This CDR3 spans 14 amino acids. The CDR3 DNA reads TGCGCCAGCAGCGAACTAGGGAGCACAGATACGCAGTATTTT. Protein: CASSELGSTDTQYF. Full variable domain (rest looked up from reference TRBV5-1 and TRBJ2-3): KAGVTQTPRYLIKTRGQQVTLSCSPISGHRSVSWYQQTPGQGLQFLFEYFSETQRNKGNFPGRFSGRQFSNSRSEMNVSTLELGDSALYLCASSELGSTDTQYFGPGTRLTVL.

V gene TRBV6-5 combines with J gene TRBJ1-3; 9 positions match TRBD1. Germline V CDR1 and CDR2: MNHEY, SVGAGI. CDR3 length equals 15 residues. Trimming cost V 6 bases and J 4 bases; bases outside gene matches: 7. The CDR3 DNA is TGTGCCAGCAGACGGGACAGGGTGCAAGGAAACACCATATATTTT. Amino acid sequence: CASRRDRVQGNTIYF.

The genes are TRBV18 and TRBJ2-7, with D maybe TRBD2 (7 bases). Trimming stripped 6 bases from V and 7 bases from J, with 16 bases between. Germline lookup yields CDR1 KGHSH and CDR2 LQKENI. This CDR3 spans 13 amino acids. Here the CDR3 reads CASSQGGGREQYF. The CDR3 DNA reads as TGTGCCAGCTCCCAGGGAGGGGGACGAGAGCAGTACTTC.

Regarding this clone: Different DNA sequences within this sample yield the same CDR3. The V gene is TRBV2, the J gene TRBJ1-1; 7 nucleotides match TRBD1. The CDR3 has 13 amino acids. J gave up 5 bases and V 4 bases, and 4 bases lay outside the gene matches. CDR1 is SNHLY, CDR2 FYNNEI, per germline. The CDR3 sequence: CASSGDRETEAFF. CDR3 DNA sequence: TGTGCCAGCAGTGGAGACAGGGAAACTGAAGCTTTCTTT.

Note on this clone: The junction does not match germline at one end; this may be a read error. The V call is TRBV11-1, the J call TRBJ1-1, with 11 nucleotides matching TRBD1. Germline lookup yields CDR1 SGHAT and CDR2 FQDESV (reference sequence). The CDR3 contains 13 residues. The CDR3 sequence is CASSPDRGRMVLF. CDR3 DNA: TGTGCCAGCAGCCCGGACAGGGGGCGGATGGTACTCTTT.

This clone was recorded once. The V call is TRBV6-1, the J call TRBJ1-3; 9 positions agree with TRBD1. The CDR3 covers 13 residues. Germline V CDR1 and CDR2: MNHNS, SASEGT. J gave up 7 bases and V 3 bases, and 1 base lay outside the gene matches. CDR3 loop: CASSEDRGNTIYF. The CDR3 nucleotides read TGTGCCAGCAGTGAGGACAGGGGTAACACCATATATTTT.

The V call is TRBV5-1, the J call TRBJ2-1; 8 bases align to TRBD2. V dropped 0 bases and J dropped 2; count of bases not matched to a gene: 1. CDR1 and CDR2 (germline): SGHRS, YFSETQ. CDR3 size: 15 residues. Written as DNA, the CDR3 is TGCGCCAGCAGCTTGGGGCGGGGGGCCTACAATGAGCAGTTCTTC. Residues: CASSLGRGAYNEQFF.

V gene TRBV9 combines with J gene TRBJ2-7; 10 bases are a match to TRBD1. J gave up 5 bases and V 0 bases, and 5 bases lay outside the gene matches. This CDR3 region has 15 residues. Germline V gene data show CDR1 as SGDLS and CDR2 as YYNGEE. CDR3 protein: CASSVGGQGFDEQYF. Written as DNA, the CDR3 is TGTGCCAGCAGCGTAGGGGGACAGGGGTTCGACGAGCAGTACTTC.

This clone was seen only once. The V call is TRBV2, the J call TRBJ1-2; D uncertain. The length of the CDR3 is 12 residues. Per germline, CDR1 SNHLY and CDR2 FYNNEI. Between the trimmed V and J ends, which lost 5 bases and 4 bases, there was a span of 8 bases. The CDR3 DNA sequence: TGTGCCAGCAGTTCAAGACTCTATGGCTACACCTTC. This encodes CASSSRLYGYTF.

This chain joins TRBV11-2 and TRBJ2-7; 8 positions agree with TRBD2. There are 14 residues in the CDR3. V shed 5 bases and J 3 bases; nucleotides not matched to a gene: 6. CDR1 is SGHAT and CDR2 is FQNNGV in the germline V gene. The CDR3 DNA follows: TGTGCCAGCAGCACCATGGCGGGGGGCTACGAGCAGTACTTC. Its translation: CASSTMAGGYEQYF.

CDR3 loop: CASSLGSRGNTEAFF. DNA of the CDR3: TGTGCCAGCAGCTTAGGAAGCAGGGGAAACACTGAAGCTTTCTTT. The chain is built from TRBV7-6 and TRBJ1-1, with a tentative D call TRBD1 (6 bases). V was trimmed by 1 base and J by 2 bases, leaving 11 bases between them. Per germline, CDR1 SGHVS and CDR2 FNYEAQ. The CDR3 totals 15 residues.

The chain recombines TRBV28 with TRBJ1-2; the D is unclear. The germline gives CDR1 MDHEN, CDR2 SYDVKM. The V end was cut by 2 bases, the J end by 4 bases, with 11 bases between. The CDR3 loop spans 14 amino acids. CDR3 nucleotides: TGTGCCAGCAGTTTAGGAGCCGTTTTCTATGGCTACACCTTC. Translation: CASSLGAVFYGYTF.

The chain employs TRBV13 and TRBJ2-7, with D perhaps TRBD1 (6 bases). V lost 8 bases and J 3 bases, leaving 23 bases between the germline ends. The CDR3 has 16 amino acids. Germline-derived CDR1 and CDR2 are PRHDT and FYEKMQ (reference sequence). CDR3 nucleotides: TGTGCCAGCTCCGCCGGGACACTCCAGAATTTCTACGAGCAGTACTTC. As protein: CASSAGTLQNFYEQYF.

V usage is TRBV11-1 and J usage is TRBJ2-2, with TRBD2 matching over 11 bases. Trimming cost V 1 base and J 6 bases; bases outside gene matches: 1. The CDR3 covers 15 residues. Germline V gene data show CDR1 as SGHAT and CDR2 as FQDESV (reference sequence). This CDR3 is CASSLVAGGAGELFF. CDR3 nucleotide sequence: TGTGCCAGCAGCTTAGTAGCGGGGGGGGCCGGGGAGCTGTTTTTT.